This T cell receptor (beta chain) stems from a study of blood T cells in healthy people across ages (dated by TCRdb to the mid-2010s). Study-level background: In model experiments, template switching captured about one uniquely barcoded TCR beta cDNA molecule for every two T cells. Donors were grouped into four age groups: young (average approximately 15 years), middle-aged (39), aged (62) and long-lived (over 80). Two additional independent replicas of 1 million unique cDNA reads from the same blood draw were analyzed for two donors (one aged 18 to 30 and one aged 80 or older). To track age-related changes in TCR beta repertoire diversity, the study relied on deep sequencing normalized with unique cDNA molecular identifiers. To avoid experimental bias, donors of different ages were randomly spread across the sequencing lanes. Beyond this particular receptor, the publication reports: Because profiling used bulk unsorted PBMCs, naive and antigen-experienced compartments could not be compared conclusively. Compared with the aged group, more naive CD4+ T cells, fewer expanded clones and increased TCR diversity were shown by the long-lived group, suggesting age selection. Estimates of total diversity based on one million sequenced T cells were considered lower bounds and underestimates. Because the CMV infection status of the donors was unknown, age-related changes in expanded clonotypes may potentially have been confounded. As age increased, observed TCR beta diversity per million T cells dropped in a roughly linear way, and a significant reduction was already evident by age about 40. The percentage of naive T cells measured by flow cytometry correlated strongly with observed TCR beta diversity.

Libraries were prepared through 5' RACE. These reads were obtained on an Illumina HiSeq 2500. A second PCR of roughly 7 to 12 cycles was run with a J-beta primer mix and a sample-barcoded 5' primer. A template-switch 5' adaptor carrying 12 random nucleotides introduced a unique molecular identifier onto each TCR beta cDNA molecule. Each sample yielded at least 3 million CDR3-containing paired-end reads. All of the RNA was converted into first-strand cDNA using the Mint cDNA synthesis kit, with a TRBC-specific oligonucleotide serving as the primer. After uracil-DNA glycosylase treatment, a first 18-cycle PCR used universal primers M1SS and BC2_uni_R on all cDNA. The authors processed their data as follows. Each sample was normalized by randomly selecting 1 million high-quality reads, each carrying a distinct molecular identifier. Reads sharing molecular identifiers were discarded rather than binned into consensus sequences. MiTCR, run with a Q25 quality threshold and the strictest error-elimination algorithm, handled CDR3 identification, clonotype clustering and error correction. A nonparametric unseen species model using Euler transformation provided a lower-bound estimate of total TCR beta diversity. The public reads were reprocessed in TCRdb via fastp at Q25 and MiXCR, keeping in-frame beta chains. Each CDR3 protein gets just one entry, which takes the most common genes and DNA from the rows behind it. What appears here as the V and J calls and clone size reflects TCRdb's work, not the paper's. This sample gives around 1,500,000 distinct CDR3 sequences in total; approximately 28% of them show up just once. The ten top clones hold 7.7% of the sample.

This clonotype was counted many times. Its cognate antigen has yet to be identified. The junction and the germline gene differ at one end; a read error may be behind it. CDR1 and CDR2 (SGHKS, YYEKEE) derive from the germline V gene (reference sequence). Including cysteine and phenylalanine, the CDR3 has 14 amino acids. The sequence is cut down to CDR3 DNA, 42 bases in frame from base 1. The 39 donors, aged roughly 6 to 90 years, were systemically healthy Caucasian individuals from Russia. Each donor gave roughly 9.5 milliliters of peripheral blood, collected into EDTA-treated Vacutainer tubes. Ficoll-Paque density-gradient centrifugation was used to isolate PBMCs, with at least 6.5 million obtained per sample. Total RNA, at least 5 micrograms per sample, was extracted from PBMCs with Trizol reagent. For every donor, an aliquot of PBMCs went through flow cytometry to measure the percentages of naive CD45RAhigh/CD27high T cells.

The sequence was collected from a woman aged 25 to 39 in good health. The sequence is built from TRBV5-5 and TRBJ2-7; a weak D assignment points to TRBD1 (6 bases agree). The sequenced sample was blood. The DNA sequence is as follows: TGTGCCAGCAGCCCGACCAGGGGTCTCTACGAACAGTACTTC. This translates into CASSPTRGLYEQYF.